The entry below gives a single TCR beta chain sequence along with its context. Its matching antigen is unknown. Naive CD8 isolation took CD45RO-negative cells positively selected for CCR7 and excluded terminally differentiated effector memory CD45RA+ cells. Study donors comprised healthy, HIV-negative adults devoid of recent acute infection or vaccination. Profiling relied on immunoSEQ multiplex PCR, and the TCRdb table lists in-frame clones only, not all of them. The data show roughly 2.1 million clones, with 93% seen just once and under 2% held by the top ten. The data were obtained in a study of shared clonotypes between healthy human individuals. Findings and caveats of the study: Sampling was confined to blood; repertoires within tissues likely differ.

This CDR3 contains 14 residues. Germline CDR1 is SEHNR and CDR2 is FQNEAQ (reference sequence). The germline V and J ends were trimmed by 2 bases and 6 bases, with 12 bases remaining between them. This receptor was obtained from a man aged 18 to 35 in good health. Some clones in this sample may be carry-over from other donors' samples. Sequenced sample: naive CD8+ T cells from PBMCs. This chain joins TRBV7-9 and TRBJ2-3, with D possibly TRBD1 on 5 matching bases. Written as DNA, the CDR3 is TGTGCCAGCAGCTTAAGCGCAGGGATGGATACGCAGTATTTT. This sequence encodes CASSLSAGMDTQYF.